This is a list of T cell receptor beta chains from one sample in a study of monozygotic twins with inflammatory bowel disease. TCRdb derives one entry per CDR3 protein from the 5' RACE reads, leaving out DNA. The record lists more than 350,000 distinct CDR3 sequences, of which the ten most abundant hold 2% to 3%. Sequencing was done on a sample of blood. These receptors originate from a human donor with ulcerative colitis or Crohn's disease, or a healthy co-twin of an affected twin (not recorded which). Each CDR3 is given with its conserved first and last residue.

V	J	CDR3
TRBV5-6	TRBJ2-1	CASVGLVNEQFF
TRBV7-9	TRBJ1-2	CASSLSYGVNYGYTF
TRBV7-8	TRBJ2-1	CASVLAGDEQFF
TRBV24-1	TRBJ2-1	CATSDPGRATYNEQFF
TRBV5-1	TRBJ2-1	CASSLAVAGGFNEQFF
TRBV6-8	TRBJ1-1	CASSYQDRAETEAFF
TRBV6-2/TRBV6-3	TRBJ2-7	CASSKISGTGTYEQYF
TRBV7-9	TRBJ1-1	CASTQGVTEAFF
TRBV9	TRBJ2-5	CASSAQSGSQETQYF
TRBV27	TRBJ1-1	CASSVEGVNTEAFF
TRBV11-2	TRBJ2-3	CASSSFGVSVDTQYF
TRBV5-4	TRBJ2-2	CASSQKTGNTGELFF
TRBV20-1	TRBJ2-7	CSARALSLGHRYEQYF
TRBV20-1	TRBJ2-6	CSARVHSGSGANVLTF
TRBV28	TRBJ1-5	CASSPPAGNPYQPQHF
TRBV5-4	TRBJ1-6	CASSLVGVLAPLHF
TRBV6-2/TRBV6-3	TRBJ1-2	CASSSPGQGYGYTF
TRBV10-3	TRBJ2-7	CAISDRDRASYEQYF
TRBV7-8	TRBJ2-5	CASSLVPSGLQETQYF
TRBV12-3/TRBV12-4	TRBJ2-7	CASSLGSGGEQYF
TRBV28	TRBJ1-3	CASREAGSGNTIYF
TRBV5-4	TRBJ2-5	CASSSPGQAQETQYF
TRBV5-1	TRBJ2-2	CTSSFRTGSTGELFF
TRBV12-3/TRBV12-4	TRBJ1-1	CTSSLFQSAEAFF
TRBV28	TRBJ2-1	CASAEWDEQFF
TRBV20-1	TRBJ1-6	CSARDLGDSPLHF